A selection of T cell receptor beta chains follows, all from one sample in a study of CD8 T cells in ankylosing spondylitis. Each CDR3 protein is one row after TCRdb ran MiXCR on the 5' RACE reads. The table shows roughly 280,000 distinct CDR3 sequences, with 15% to 25% occurring only once. Sequences were obtained from blood, either unsorted or a sorted T cell fraction (not recorded which). Receptor source: a male donor with ankylosing spondylitis or in good health (not recorded which). CDR3s include the opening cysteine and the closing phenylalanine or tryptophan. D genes are given only for firm matches. Clone size is stated in some rows and not others, as once, few, many or a class when expanded.

clone size	J gene	D gene	V gene	CDR3 protein	CDR3 DNA
NA	TRBJ1-1	NA	TRBV5-1	CASSLGDGRLVAFF	TGCGCCAGCAGCTTGGGGGACGGGAGGTTGGTAGCTTTCTTT
NA	TRBJ1-5	TRBD1	TRBV12-3/TRBV12-4	CASSPDRRQPQHF	TGTGCCAGCAGCCCGGACAGGCGTCAGCCCCAGCATTTT
NA	TRBJ2-2	TRBD2	TRBV11-2	CASSFPGAGAPLTGELFF	TGTGCCAGCAGCTTCCCCGGGGCGGGAGCGCCGCTCACCGGGGAGCTGTTTTTT
NA	TRBJ2-2	NA	TRBV6-4	CASSDSPGTGELFF	TGTGCCAGCAGTGACTCTCCGGGCACCGGGGAGCTGTTTTTT
few	TRBJ2-3	TRBD2	TRBV10-3	CAIRGLLAGGTDTQYF	TGTGCCATCAGGGGCCTGCTAGCGGGAGGCACAGATACGCAGTATTTT
NA	TRBJ2-3	NA	TRBV27	CASRTGLSTTDTQYF	TGTGCCAGCAGGACAGGACTAAGCACCACAGATACGCAGTATTTT
NA	TRBJ2-1	NA	TRBV11-3	CASSLELRTGEQFF	TGTGCCAGCAGCTTAGAGCTCCGAACGGGTGAGCAGTTCTTC
once	TRBJ2-3	NA	TRBV20-1	CSASTAGTFDTQYF	TGCAGTGCTAGCACAGCCGGGACGTTCGATACGCAGTATTTT
NA	TRBJ2-5	NA	TRBV20-1	CSARAGRDETQYF	TGCAGTGCTAGAGCGGGCAGGGACGAGACCCAGTACTTC
NA	TRBJ1-1	NA	TRBV6-1	CATKLRAGEGNTEAFF	TGTGCCACCAAACTCAGAGCCGGGGAGGGAAACACTGAAGCTTTCTTT
few	TRBJ2-3	TRBD2	TRBV12-3/TRBV12-4	CASSLAGGEGTQYF	TGTGCCAGCAGTCTAGCGGGGGGGGAAGGTACACAGTATTTT
many	TRBJ2-1	TRBD2	TRBV7-3	CASSLTRAGGSYNEQFF	TGTGCCAGCAGCTTAACCCGGGCGGGGGGGTCCTACAATGAGCAGTTCTTC
NA	TRBJ1-1	NA	TRBV10-3	CAISGGVPMNTEAFF	TGTGCCATCAGTGGGGGAGTCCCCATGAACACTGAAGCTTTCTTT
few	TRBJ2-2	NA	TRBV2	CASRRQTNTGELFF	TGTGCCAGCCGTCGACAGACGAACACCGGGGAGCTGTTTTTT
NA	TRBJ2-5	TRBD2	TRBV29-1	CSVEGLAGGSGRHF	TGCAGCGTTGAGGGGCTAGCGGGAGGTTCGGGTCGGCACTTC
few	TRBJ1-2	TRBD1	TRBV7-9	CASSLGDRVLAGYTF	TGTGCCAGCAGCTTAGGTGACAGGGTCCTAGCCGGCTACACCTTC
many	TRBJ2-1	TRBD2	TRBV5-1	CASSLNSLAVEQFF	TGCGCCAGCAGCTTGAATTCACTAGCGGTTGAGCAGTTCTTC
many	TRBJ2-2	TRBD1	TRBV12-3/TRBV12-4	CASSFPGQGNTGELFF	TGTGCCAGCAGTTTCCCGGGACAGGGAAACACCGGGGAGCTGTTTTTT
few	TRBJ2-5	TRBD1	TRBV9	CASSIRTGNLQETQYF	TGTGCCAGCAGCATCCGGACAGGGAACCTGCAAGAGACCCAGTACTTC
NA	TRBJ1-2	NA	TRBV12-3/TRBV12-4	CASSASGRVGGYTF	TGTGCCAGCAGCGCTTCAGGGCGGGTGGGTGGCTACACCTTC
NA	TRBJ2-2	NA	TRBV11-1	CASSRTRENTGELFF	TGTGCCAGCAGCCGTACCCGGGAGAACACCGGGGAGCTGTTTTTT
many	TRBJ2-5	NA	TRBV20-1	CSARGQGETQYF	TGCAGTGCTAGAGGGCAGGGAGAGACCCAGTACTTC
few	TRBJ1-4	TRBD1	TRBV4-1	CASSQRTGEGKLFF	TGCGCCAGCAGCCAGCGGACAGGGGAGGGAAAACTGTTTTTT
few	TRBJ1-5	NA	TRBV12-3/TRBV12-4	CASREGNQPQHF	TGTGCCAGCAGGGAGGGCAATCAGCCCCAGCATTTT
NA	TRBJ2-2	NA	TRBV30	CAWSVPGIDTGELFF	TGTGCCTGGAGTGTACCAGGGATCGACACCGGGGAGCTGTTTTTT
NA	TRBJ2-1	TRBD2	TRBV5-1	CASSLPSGRSITYNEQFF	TGCGCCAGCAGCTTGCCTAGCGGGAGAAGTATCACCTACAATGAGCAGTTCTTC
few	TRBJ2-2	NA	TRBV15	CATSRARVVNTGELFF	TGTGCCACCAGCAGAGCCAGGGTGGTGAACACCGGGGAGCTGTTTTTT
few	TRBJ2-3	NA	TRBV5-1	CASRPESTDTQYF	TGCGCCAGCAGACCGGAGAGCACAGATACGCAGTATTTT
few	TRBJ1-5	TRBD1	TRBV5-1	CASSLAPTGSNNQPQHF	TGCGCCAGCAGCTTGGCCCCGACAGGGTCTAACAATCAGCCCCAGCATTTT
NA	TRBJ2-3	TRBD1	TRBV7-8	CASSLQGASTDTQYF	TGTGCCAGCAGTCTCCAGGGGGCTAGCACAGATACGCAGTATTTT
few	TRBJ2-2	NA	TRBV11-2	CASSYGLNTGELFF	TGTGCCAGCAGCTACGGATTAAACACCGGGGAGCTGTTTTTT
NA	TRBJ2-1	NA	TRBV7-8	CASRPRGTSYNEQFF	TGTGCCAGCAGACCTAGGGGTACTTCCTACAATGAGCAGTTCTTC
few	TRBJ2-6	NA	TRBV29-1	CSVEDNNSGTNVLTF	TGCAGCGTTGAAGATAACAACTCTGGGACCAACGTCCTGACTTTC
NA	TRBJ1-5	TRBD1	TRBV5-1	CASSPGTGTGNQPQHF	TGCGCCAGCAGCCCCGGGACAGGGACTGGCAATCAGCCCCAGCATTTT
once	TRBJ2-5	TRBD1	TRBV28	CASSDRDRRQETQYF	TGTGCCAGCAGTGACCGGGACAGGAGGCAAGAGACCCAGTACTTC
few	TRBJ1-2	TRBD1	TRBV12-3/TRBV12-4	CASSFGQGAPGYTF	TGTGCCAGCAGTTTTGGGCAGGGGGCGCCCGGCTACACCTTC
few	TRBJ2-4	NA	TRBV10-2	CASSESVTELAKNIQYF	TGCGCCAGCAGTGAGTCTGTGACAGAACTAGCCAAAAACATTCAGTACTTC
few	TRBJ1-1	NA	TRBV9	CASSVESGEATEAFF	TGTGCCAGCAGCGTAGAGAGTGGGGAGGCCACTGAAGCTTTCTTT
NA	TRBJ1-1	TRBD1	TRBV12-3/TRBV12-4	CASSDRAWGTEAFF	TGTGCCAGCAGTGACAGGGCCTGGGGGACTGAAGCTTTCTTT
few	TRBJ1-1	NA	TRBV15	CATSGIGTEAFF	TGTGCCACCAGCGGCATAGGGACTGAAGCTTTCTTT
few	TRBJ1-5	NA	TRBV6-1	CASREGQDNQPQHF	TGTGCCAGCAGGGAAGGGCAGGACAATCAGCCCCAGCATTTT
NA	TRBJ2-4	TRBD1	TRBV10-3	CAISESWTGGKYIQYF	TGTGCCATCAGTGAGTCGTGGACAGGGGGCAAGTACATTCAGTACTTC
few	TRBJ2-5	NA	TRBV10-3	CAISESPGETQYF	TGTGCCATCAGTGAGTCACCAGGGGAGACCCAGTACTTC
once	TRBJ2-3	TRBD1	TRBV20-1	CSASQARGRDTQYF	TGCAGTGCTAGTCAGGCCAGGGGGCGAGATACGCAGTATTTT
NA	TRBJ1-1	TRBD1	TRBV9	CASSVGSTGGRGEAFF	TGTGCCAGCAGCGTAGGTTCCACAGGGGGCAGGGGTGAAGCTTTCTTT
few	TRBJ1-3	NA	TRBV12-3/TRBV12-4	CASTPGLGRNTIYF	TGTGCCAGCACCCCAGGACTGGGCCGGAACACCATATATTTT
NA	TRBJ2-2	NA	TRBV15	CATSRERATGELFF	TGTGCCACCAGCAGAGAGAGAGCTACCGGGGAGCTGTTTTTT
NA	TRBJ1-2	NA	TRBV12-3/TRBV12-4	CASTPRQLYGYTF	TGTGCCAGCACCCCCCGACAGCTCTATGGCTACACCTTC
NA	TRBJ2-6	TRBD1	TRBV19	CASSILPWTGTTGANVLTF	TGTGCCAGTAGTATATTACCCTGGACAGGAACTACTGGGGCCAACGTCCTGACTTTC
NA	TRBJ1-1	NA	TRBV11-2	CASSSRRAMNTEAFF	TGTGCCAGCAGCTCCCGCCGTGCCATGAACACTGAAGCTTTCTTT
few	TRBJ2-5	NA	TRBV9	CASSVSAWEETQYF	TGTGCCAGCAGCGTATCCGCCTGGGAGGAGACCCAGTACTTC
few	TRBJ1-5	NA	TRBV5-1	CASSPSGPYSNQPQHF	TGCGCCAGCAGCCCCTCCGGACCTTATAGCAATCAGCCCCAGCATTTT
NA	TRBJ2-3	NA	TRBV27	CASSTKTENTQYF	TGTGCCAGCAGTACAAAGACGGAGAATACGCAGTATTTT
few	TRBJ1-1	NA	TRBV7-8	CASSLVPGSRTEAFF	TGTGCCAGCAGCTTAGTTCCAGGGTCCCGCACTGAAGCTTTCTTT
NA	TRBJ2-2	TRBD1	TRBV2	CASQPSGGVFPGELFF	TGTGCCAGCCAGCCATCAGGGGGCGTTTTTCCCGGGGAGCTGTTTTTT
few	TRBJ1-2	NA	TRBV12-3/TRBV12-4	CASSLGGLPGYTF	TGTGCCAGCAGTTTAGGCGGTCTTCCTGGCTACACCTTC
NA	TRBJ2-3	TRBD1	TRBV10-3	CAISAGGVAQVTQYF	TGTGCCATCAGTGCAGGGGGAGTAGCACAAGTTACGCAGTATTTT
NA	TRBJ2-3	NA	TRBV28	CASSPTTYTDTQYF	TGTGCCAGCAGCCCCACTACCTACACAGATACGCAGTATTTT
NA	TRBJ2-1	NA	TRBV5-1	CASSLVSGEVHRSIGEQFF	TGCGCCAGCAGCTTGGTGTCAGGGGAGGTCCATAGGTCGATTGGTGAGCAGTTCTTC